This TCR beta chain was profiled in a study of vaccination and CD4 T cells after COVID-19. This clonotype has only a few counts. Antigen unknown. At the Johns Hopkins FTIC core, DNA taken from cultured CD4+ T cells was sequenced by way of the Oncomine TCR Beta short-read assay. TCRdb redid the calling of the PCR reads with MiXCR, one entry per CDR3 protein. The top ten hold 5.5% of the sample, which has about 19,000 distinct CDR3 sequences, around two thirds seen once. This sample's treatment: approximately 11-day PBMC culture with coronavirus spike peptide pools or control peptides (ViraFEST assay). CDR1 MNHNS and CDR2 SASEGT come from the germline V gene. V trimming: 7 bases; J trimming: 7 bases; junction bases outside the gene matches: 3. This CDR3 is built from 14 residues.

This sequence originates from a human donor who had recovered from COVID-19. The specimen was CD4+ T cells from blood, cultured in vitro. The chain employs TRBV6-1 and TRBJ1-6, with 11 bases matching TRBD1. This chain's CDR3 is CASNRDRGNSPLHF. CDR3 nucleotides: TGTGCCAGCAACCGGGACAGGGGGAATTCACCCCTCCACTTT.